This TCR beta chain was sequenced in a study of shared clonotypes between healthy human individuals (dated by TCRdb to about 2020). For the study in its entirety: The cohort comprised a couple of women and three men aged 18 to 49 years. Blood TCR repertoires of about five healthy adults were deeply sequenced to estimate repertoire size and the extent of clonotype sharing between individuals. Libraries were prepared and TCR repertoires were sequenced by different laboratories using diverse techniques, in order to increase sequencing depth and limit assay-specific biases. Leukapheresis yielded between about 0.94 and 9 billion PBMCs per donor.

General study outcomes and caveats: The small number of donors limited the genetic and exposure-history diversity represented. Sampling was restricted to blood, and TCR repertoires in tissues likely differ from the TCR repertoires found in blood. Based on pairwise subsampling, the degree of clonotype sharing among donors was expected to be affected by sequencing depth.

TCR CDR3 regions were amplified from genomic DNA by multiplex PCR using the deep immunoSEQ assay. Extracted genomic DNA from each cell subset was spread evenly across all wells of several immunoSEQ 96-well plates, with each plate serving as a replicate. For unsorted PBMC, approximately 300 ng of genomic DNA, equivalent to approximately 28,000 T cell genomes, went into each replicate PCR. Unsorted PBMC genomic DNA was sequenced across ten immunoSEQ deep assay plates. Purified libraries were measured with a Qubit 3.0 fluorometer, size-checked on a Bioanalyzer 2100, and measured again with the KAPA Library Quantification kit. Every immunoSEQ 96-well plate was sequenced on a dedicated single-read 150-cycle Illumina NextSeq 550 flow cell. From the authors' description of their analysis: Because the immunoSEQ output held only junctional sequences and lacked quality scores, the filtering could not match the filtering applied to full-length reads. Sequences were annotated with PyIR, a Python wrapper for IgBLAST v1.9, and V/J genes and CDR3 were assigned using IMGT germline references. Reads were removed for weak V/J assignments (E-value above 1e-6), missing CDR3, stop codons, out-of-frame junctions, or ambiguous translated residues. V3J clonotypes were defined by identical inferred V gene, J gene, and CDR3 amino acid sequence. Percentage overlap between repertoires was computed as shared unique clonotypes divided by the size of the smaller repertoire. Richness of each repertoire was evaluated using RTK rarefaction, the Chao1 estimator, and Recon v2.1 estimates of unobserved clonotypes. TCRdb's version of the immuneACCESS table is confined to in-frame rearrangements and falls short of the full clone set. An unresolved V gene accounts for under half of the shortfall where checked; the remainder is of unknown origin. V and J calls and clone size are as listed in that table; D and trimming were resolved from the DNA. Across this sample there are roughly 500,000 clones, with around 74% seen only once. The top ten constitute approximately 13% of the sample.

At least ten counts were recorded for this clone. Its target antigen remains unknown. Per-nucleotide qualities are absent, and no much larger clonotype sits a single base away. Donors were healthy HIV-negative adults with no recently reported acute infections or vaccinations. Every donor was a Caucasian adult residing in Nashville, Tennessee, USA. For unsorted samples, some 90 million PBMCs were counted and genomic DNA was extracted with the QIAamp DNA Blood Mini kit. Blood was collected by leukapheresis, and PBMCs were isolated by Ficoll-Histopaque density gradient centrifugation and then cryopreserved in liquid nitrogen vapor phase. The TCR was taken from a woman in her 40s in good health. Some clones in this sample may be carry-over from other donors' samples. Sequencing was performed on PBMCs.

This receptor carries the CDR3 CASSLNPGVEQYF. The sequenced DNA is TGTGCCAGCAGCTTAAATCCGGGCGTCGAGCAGTACTTC. The chain employs TRBV11-2 and TRBJ2-7; the D gene cannot be named for sure. The CDR3, from cysteine to phenylalanine, totals 13 residues. Solely the CDR3 DNA is kept, with 39 bases framed from the first base. CDR1 SGHAT and CDR2 FQNNGV are derived from the germline V gene. The trim is 2 bases for V and 6 bases for J, with a gap of 11 bases between the germline ends.